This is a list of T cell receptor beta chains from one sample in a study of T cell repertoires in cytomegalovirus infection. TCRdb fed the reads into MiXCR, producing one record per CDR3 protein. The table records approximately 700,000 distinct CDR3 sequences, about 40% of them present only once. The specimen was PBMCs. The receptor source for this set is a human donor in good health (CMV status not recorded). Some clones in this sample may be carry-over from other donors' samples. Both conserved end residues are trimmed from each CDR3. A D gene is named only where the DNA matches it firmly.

ASSSGDRGQGYT	TRBD1	TRBV7-2	TRBJ1-2
ASCGPPASRQPQH	-	TRBV19	TRBJ1-5
ASSTGLAGAQETQY	TRBD2	TRBV28	TRBJ2-5
ASSPHGGPYNEQF	-	TRBV28	TRBJ2-1
ASSLQDATEAF	-	TRBV27	TRBJ1-1
ASSQDGREPPNSSPLH	-	TRBV4-1	TRBJ1-6
ASIRTALIPNYGYT	-	TRBV28	TRBJ1-2
ASSLVGGRAGHYYEQY	TRBD2	TRBV7-9	TRBJ2-7
ASSSEPMREKLF	-	TRBV7-9	TRBJ1-4
ASSEQGNANYGYT	-	TRBV12-3/TRBV12-4	TRBJ1-2
ASSLVGRGRGGYT	TRBD1	TRBV12-3/TRBV12-4	TRBJ1-2
SGRGTTSYEQY	-	TRBV20-1	TRBJ2-7
SVEGHRENNYGYT	-	TRBV29-1	TRBJ1-2
ASSSSRGSNQPQH	-	TRBV6-5	TRBJ1-5
ASSFAGSRRQGNQPQH	-	TRBV28	TRBJ1-5
ASSPTSGGAYDEQF	TRBD2	TRBV4-2	TRBJ2-1
ASMSGLSYEQY	-	TRBV6-2/TRBV6-3	TRBJ2-7
ASSQERRGYGYT	TRBD1	TRBV4-1	TRBJ1-2
ASSVGLTTDTQY	-	TRBV9	TRBJ2-3
ASSFRQGPQETQY	-	TRBV7-6	TRBJ2-5
ASSSLADYEQY	TRBD2	TRBV7-8	TRBJ2-7
ASRDTGTGYTEAF	TRBD1	TRBV5-1	TRBJ1-1
SASRLANTDTQY	-	TRBV20-1	TRBJ2-3
AIKGLAGGRWTDTQY	TRBD2	TRBV10-3	TRBJ2-3
SALSAHSYEQY	-	TRBV20-1	TRBJ2-7